This is a list of T cell receptor beta chains from one sample in a study of blood T cell repertoires in COVID-19. The repertoire was sequenced with immunoSEQ multiplex PCR; TCRdb's copy has only in-frame clones and lacks some. The sample shows some 25,000 clones, approximately 88% of them seen only once. The sequencing sample was made of peripheral blood. These TCRs come from a man aged 65 to 79 with COVID-19, enrolled during active disease. Both conserved end residues are part of each CDR3. The D gene is left open where the match is weak. Only part of the rows carry a size: once, few, many, or a class if the clone is expanded.

j_gene | abundance | v_gene | d_gene | CDR3aa | CDR3nt
TRBJ2-2 | . | TRBV6-5 | . | CASSTDRTNTGELFF | TGTGCCAGCAGCACAGACAGGACGAACACCGGGGAGCTGTTTTTT
TRBJ2-1 | . | TRBV27 | TRBD2 | CASSLSIPILAGGGNEQFF | TGTGCCAGCAGTTTATCGATCCCAATACTAGCGGGGGGTGGCAATGAGCAGTTCTTC
TRBJ1-4 | . | TRBV27 | . | CASSSSWLGVEKLFF | TGTGCCAGCAGTTCCTCCTGGTTAGGAGTGGAAAAACTGTTTTTT
TRBJ2-7 | . | TRBV27 | TRBD1 | CASSRDRKTYEQYF | TGTGCCAGCAGTCGGGACAGGAAAACCTACGAGCAGTACTTC
TRBJ1-6 | . | TRBV20-1 | . | CSATRGTPLHF | TGCAGTGCCACCAGGGGAACACCCCTCCACTTT
TRBJ2-6 | . | TRBV9 | TRBD2 | CASSVVGGAGANVLTF | TGTGCCAGCAGCGTAGTTGGGGGGGCTGGGGCCAACGTCCTGACTTTC
TRBJ2-3 | . | TRBV19 | . | CASRLTGTSTDTQYF | TGTGCCAGTAGATTGACCGGGACTAGCACAGATACGCAGTATTTT
TRBJ2-7 | once | TRBV6-6 | . | CASSYFDSSYEQYF | TGTGCCAGCAGTTACTTCGACAGTAGCTACGAGCAGTACTTC
TRBJ1-2 | . | TRBV5-6 | TRBD1 | CASSLVTGGDYGYTF | TGTGCCAGCAGCTTGGTGACAGGGGGAGACTATGGCTACACCTTC
TRBJ2-7 | . | TRBV7-2 | . | CASSRDIRSYEQYF | TGTGCCAGCAGCCGGGATATTCGTTCTTACGAGCAGTACTTC
TRBJ2-7 | . | TRBV5-1 | TRBD1 | CASSLGQGMDEQYF | TGCGCCAGCAGCTTAGGACAGGGAATGGACGAGCAGTACTTC
TRBJ1-3 | . | TRBV14 | TRBD1 | CASSIRTGYSGNTIYF | TGTGCCAGCAGCATCCGGACAGGGTACTCTGGAAACACCATATATTTT
TRBJ1-6 | . | TRBV10-3 | . | CAISGQADNSPLHF | TGTGCCATCAGTGGTCAGGCCGATAATTCACCCCTCCACTTT
TRBJ1-5 | . | TRBV19 | . | CASSRARNQPQHF | TGTGCCAGTAGTAGGGCACGTAATCAGCCCCAGCATTTT
TRBJ2-2 | . | TRBV11-2 | . | CASSLGGVDTGELFF | TGTGCCAGCAGCTTAGGCGGGGTTGACACCGGGGAGCTGTTTTTT
TRBJ2-3 | . | TRBV4-1 | . | CASSPGTNRYTDTQYF | TGCGCCAGCAGCCCCGGAACTAATAGATACACAGATACGCAGTATTTT
TRBJ2-3 | . | TRBV7-8 | TRBD2 | CASSNSGGLTDTQYF | TGTGCCAGCTCTAATAGCGGGGGGTTGACAGATACGCAGTATTTT
TRBJ2-7 | . | TRBV7-6 | . | CASSLVIEGYYEQYF | TGTGCCAGCAGCTTAGTCATAGAGGGTTATTACGAGCAGTACTTC
TRBJ1-2 | . | TRBV20-1 | TRBD1 | CSARGQGITF | TGCAGTGCTAGGGGACAGGGAATCACCTTC
TRBJ2-7 | few | TRBV6-5 | . | CASSRRRRDYEQYF | TGTGCCAGCAGCCGCCGGCGGAGGGACTACGAGCAGTACTTC
TRBJ2-3 | . | TRBV7-6 | . | CASSPSTRTDTQYF | TGTGCCAGCAGCCCCTCGACTCGCACAGATACGCAGTATTTT
TRBJ1-2 | . | TRBV6-5 | TRBD1 | CASSYSGTVNYGYTF | TGTGCCAGCAGTTACTCAGGGACAGTTAACTATGGCTACACCTTC
TRBJ1-6 | . | TRBV27 | . | CASRPLGQYNSPLHF | TGTGCCAGCCGCCCCTTAGGACAGTATAATTCACCCCTCCACTTT
TRBJ2-7 | . | TRBV27 | . | CASSSGWQPYEQYF | TGTGCCAGCAGTTCGGGGTGGCAGCCTTACGAGCAGTACTTC
TRBJ2-7 | . | TRBV7-2 | . | CASSLGRFYEQYF | TGTGCCAGCAGCTTAGGGAGATTCTACGAGCAGTACTTC
TRBJ2-7 | few | TRBV7-6 | . | CASSSTGSYEQYF | TGTGCCAGCAGCTCGACAGGATCCTACGAGCAGTACTTC
TRBJ1-2 | . | TRBV19 | . | CASRGREYGYTF | TGTGCCAGTAGGGGCAGGGAATATGGCTACACCTTC
TRBJ1-1 | . | TRBV6-4 | . | CASSLQTGKAFF | TGTGCCAGCAGTCTCCAGACAGGCAAAGCTTTCTTT
TRBJ2-3 | . | TRBV3-1/TRBV3-2 | TRBD2 | CASSHPPGGNRPSTDTQYF | TGTGCCAGCAGCCACCCCCCGGGGGGGAACAGACCTAGCACAGATACGCAGTATTTT
TRBJ1-1 | . | TRBV25-1 | TRBD1 | CASSRQGTEVFF | TGTGCCAGCAGCCGACAGGGGACTGAGGTTTTCTTT
TRBJ1-1 | . | TRBV10-3 | . | CAISESGSEAFF | TGTGCCATCAGTGAGTCCGGGAGTGAAGCTTTCTTT
TRBJ1-2 | . | TRBV7-9 | . | CASSLAGVVADNYGYTF | TGTGCCAGCAGCTTAGCGGGCGTTGTGGCCGATAACTATGGCTACACCTTC
TRBJ2-1 | few | TRBV11-2 | TRBD1 | CASSWDRAHEQFF | TGTGCCAGCAGCTGGGACAGGGCACATGAGCAGTTCTTC
TRBJ1-5 | . | TRBV7-9 | . | CASSLNAGSNQPQHF | TGTGCCAGCAGCTTAAATGCCGGGAGCAATCAGCCCCAGCATTTT
TRBJ2-7 | . | TRBV7-9 | TRBD1 | CASSLRTGGSYEQYF | TGTGCCAGCAGCTTAAGAACAGGGGGCTCCTACGAGCAGTACTTC
TRBJ1-6 | . | TRBV5-4 | TRBD1 | CASSWNDRGLQLSLDSPLHF | TGTGCCAGCAGCTGGAACGACAGGGGGCTTCAATTATCGTTGGATTCACCCCTCCACTTT
TRBJ1-2 | . | TRBV27 | . | CASSLSRGNYGYTF | TGTGCCAGCAGTTTATCGAGGGGGAACTATGGCTACACCTTC
TRBJ2-7 | . | TRBV27 | . | CASSPTTVSYEQYF | TGTGCCAGCAGTCCCACGACAGTCTCCTACGAGCAGTACTTC
TRBJ1-1 | . | TRBV10-2 | . | CASSYTQNTEAFF | TGCGCCAGCAGTTATACACAGAACACTGAAGCTTTCTTT
TRBJ1-1 | . | TRBV6-5 | . | CASSFNIWNTEAFF | TGTGCCAGCAGTTTCAACATCTGGAACACTGAAGCTTTCTTT
TRBJ2-3 | . | TRBV19 | TRBD2 | CASRAHLAGSTDTQYF | TGTGCCAGTAGGGCCCATTTAGCGGGTAGCACAGATACGCAGTATTTT
TRBJ2-7 | . | TRBV10-3 | TRBD2 | CAITSGNLYEQYF | TGTGCCATTACTAGCGGGAATTTGTACGAGCAGTACTTC
TRBJ1-2 | . | TRBV6-5 | . | CASSLTDYGYTF | TGTGCCAGCAGTTTGACAGACTATGGCTACACCTTC
TRBJ1-4 | . | TRBV5-1 | . | CASSFGQTATTNEKLFF | TGCGCCAGCAGCTTTGGTCAGACAGCAACAACTAATGAAAAACTGTTTTTT
TRBJ1-1 | . | TRBV19 | . | CASSIHGRQRGTEAFF | TGTGCCAGTAGTATCCACGGAAGGCAGAGAGGTACTGAAGCTTTCTTT
TRBJ2-7 | . | TRBV27 | TRBD1 | CASSLQGVGDEQYF | TGTGCCAGCAGTTTACAGGGGGTCGGGGACGAGCAGTACTTC
TRBJ1-2 | . | TRBV18 | . | CASSPILENYGYTF | TGTGCCAGCTCACCAATTTTGGAGAACTATGGCTACACCTTC
TRBJ1-2 | . | TRBV6-5 | . | CASSYLVLSGEGYTF | TGTGCCAGCAGTTACTTGGTCCTGTCGGGGGAAGGCTACACCTTC
TRBJ1-5 | . | TRBV11-2 | . | CASSFTGGPQHF | TGTGCCAGCAGCTTTACAGGCGGGCCCCAGCATTTT
TRBJ2-2 | . | TRBV4-1 | TRBD1 | CASSRPQGTNTGELFF | TGCGCCAGCAGCCGACCACAGGGGACGAACACCGGGGAGCTGTTTTTT
TRBJ1-1 | . | TRBV27 | . | CASSSQVNTEAFF | TGTGCCAGCAGTTCACAGGTTAACACTGAAGCTTTCTTT
TRBJ1-1 | . | TRBV6-1 | TRBD1 | CASSEKPTGATEAFF | TGTGCCAGCAGTGAGAAACCGACAGGGGCCACTGAAGCTTTCTTT
TRBJ1-3 | . | TRBV5-6 | . | CASSAPGYSGNTIYF | TGTGCCAGCAGCGCCCCGGGATACTCTGGAAACACCATATATTTT
TRBJ2-7 | . | TRBV6-5 | . | CASRFGQKYEQYF | TGTGCCAGCAGATTCGGACAAAAATACGAGCAGTACTTC
TRBJ2-2 | . | TRBV7-6 | . | CASSLITSINTGELFF | TGTGCCAGCAGCTTAATTACTAGTATAAACACCGGGGAGCTGTTTTTT